This TCR beta chain was sequenced in a study of T cells in Graves' hyperthyroidism and ophthalmopathy. Germline values: CDR1 PRHDT, CDR2 FYEKMQ (reference sequence). Trimming cost V 3 bases and J 4 bases; bases outside gene matches: 8. CDR3 length equals 15 residues. Remarks on this clonotype: Its antigen is unknown.

It was RNA transcripts that yielded the amplified TCR beta CDR3 regions. The TCR CDR3 first-round RT-PCR relied on the HTBI primer set. TCRdb recomputed calls from the multiplex PCR reads with MiXCR, one row per CDR3 protein. The sample holds hundreds of thousands of distinct CDR3 sequences, roughly 32% seen once. The hyperthyroidism patients had all been newly diagnosed, and their disease duration was under 2 months. Their ages ranged from 18 to 65 years. Out of 8.5 to 10 ml of fresh peripheral blood came the PBMCs. General study findings and limits: Using 13 V-J features, a model discriminated ophthalmopathy from stable hyperthyroidism.

The sequence was collected from a woman aged 40 to 49 with Graves' hyperthyroidism. The J gene is TRBJ2-7, the V gene TRBV13; TRBD1 agrees at 8 bases. The sequenced sample was blood. The CDR3 nucleotides read TGTGCCAGCAGCTTTTCCGGGACAGGCGATTACGAGCAGTACTTC. As protein: CASSFSGTGDYEQYF.